Listed here are 14 T cell receptor beta chains from one sample, sequenced in a study of blood T cell repertoires in COVID-19. Method: immunoSEQ multiplex PCR; TCRdb's copy keeps in-frame clones and lacks some. The sample contains tens of thousands of clones, roughly 71% of which appear only once. The sequenced sample was peripheral blood. The receptors here all came from a man aged 60 to 69 with COVID-19, enrolled during active disease.

The chain joins TRBV18 to TRBJ2-5; 8 bases fit TRBD2. The ends lost 2 bases at V and 5 bases at J; junction bases unmatched: 4. Germline lookup yields CDR1 KGHSH and CDR2 LQKENI. The CDR3 runs to 14 residues. In DNA form, the CDR3 reads TGTGCCAGCTCACCAGCGGGGGGCGTTGAGACCCAGTACTTC. This translates into CASSPAGGVETQYF. Full variable domain (outside the CDR3, taken from reference TRBV18 and TRBJ2-5): NAGVMQNPRHLVRRRGQEARLRCSPMKGHSHVYWYRQLPEEGLKFMVYLQKENIIDESGMPKERFSAEFPKEGPSILRIQQVVRGDSAAYFCASSPAGGVETQYFGPGTRLLVL.

The V and J genes are TRBV21-1 and TRBJ2-7; the table's D call, TRBD1, has no DNA check behind it. TRBV21-1 is a pseudogene locus. The CDR3 length is 15 residues. CDR3 sequence (DNA): TGTGCCAGCAGCCCGAGGCGGCAGGACATCGGTGAGCAGTACTTC. Residues: CASSPRRQDIGEQYF.

The gene calls are TRBV28 and TRBJ2-7; D is possibly TRBD1 (6 bases). The CDR3 runs to 13 residues. V was trimmed by 5 bases and J by 5 bases, leaving 13 bases between them. Germline-derived CDR1 and CDR2 are MDHEN and SYDVKM. The CDR3 spells CASSLPGVHEQYF. CDR3 DNA sequence: TGTGCCAGCAGTCTGCCAGGGGTCCACGAGCAGTACTTC.

V and J are TRBV30 and TRBJ2-3; D gene ambiguous. CDR3 length: 14 amino acids. Germline CDR1 reads GTSNPN; CDR2 reads SVGIG (reference sequence). Trimming cost V 2 bases and J 5 bases, with 14 bases left between them. DNA for the CDR3: TGTGCCTGGAGTCGCGAAGGAGCGATAGATACGCAGTATTTT. Residues: CAWSREGAIDTQYF.

This clone has only one observation. This chain joins TRBV6-5 and TRBJ2-7; a weak D match, TRBD2 (6 bases). CDR3 length equals 15 residues. Germline CDR1 is MNHEY and CDR2 is SVGAGI. The V end was cut by 6 bases, the J end by 2 bases, with 17 bases between. The chain's CDR3 is CASRPGTAIPYEQYF. In DNA, the CDR3 is TGTGCCAGCAGACCCGGGACTGCCATACCCTACGAGCAGTACTTC.

The CDR3 DNA reads as TGTGCCAGCAGCCAAGACTCAGGAGGGGAAAAACTGTTTTTT. It specifies CASSQDSGGEKLFF. This chain links TRBV3-1 (or the pseudogene TRBV3-2) with TRBJ1-4; D gene uncertain. The CDR3 runs to 14 residues. Germline V CDR1 and CDR2: LGHDT, YNNKEL (reference sequence). Trimming removed 0 bases from V and 8 bases from J, with 10 bases in between.

This sequence joins TRBV4-2 and TRBJ2-3; TRBD2 is a possible D gene (6 bases). The ends were cut back, 5 bases at V and 0 bases at J, with 15 bases in the middle. The CDR3 is made up of 16 amino acids. CDR1 and CDR2 (germline): LGHNA, YNFKEQ. DNA of the CDR3: TGTGCCAGCAGCTTACGACTAGAGGAGAGCACAGATACGCAGTATTTT. Encoded protein: CASSLRLEESTDTQYF.

The chain recombines TRBV5-4 with TRBJ1-2; 7 bases fit TRBD1. Germline-derived CDR1 and CDR2 are SGHNT and YYREEE (reference sequence). CDR3 length: 14 amino acids. Germline trimming cut 0 bases from V and 7 bases from J; bases unmatched to any gene: 6. The CDR3 nucleotides read TGTGCCAGCAGCTTGGTAGGAGGGGGCGGTGGCTACACCTTC. Translating gives CASSLVGGGGGYTF.

In this sample, this clone turned up once. The genes are TRBV5-1 and TRBJ1-1, with 7 bases matching TRBD1. The CDR3 length is 11 residues. The ends lost 4 bases at V and 7 bases at J; junction bases unmatched: 1. The germline gives CDR1 SGHRS, CDR2 YFSETQ. This CDR3 reads CASSPGGEAFF. The CDR3 coding sequence is TGCGCCAGCAGCCCAGGGGGTGAAGCTTTCTTT.

This sequence joins TRBV3-1 (or the pseudogene TRBV3-2) and TRBJ2-1; D is unclear. The CDR3 totals 13 residues. Germline V gene sequence: CDR1 LGHDT, CDR2 YNNKEL (reference sequence). V was clipped by 2 bases and J by 6 bases, with 8 bases between them. As DNA, the CDR3 is TGTGCCAGCAGCCAACAGCGAGGCAATGAGCAGTTCTTC. The encoded protein is CASSQQRGNEQFF.

This clone is a singleton in its sample. The chain carries TRBV9 and TRBJ2-7, with 8 positions matching TRBD2. This CDR3 has 16 amino acids. With V trimmed by 1 base and J by 6 bases, 12 bases remained unmatched. Germline V CDR1 and CDR2: SGDLS, YYNGEE. CDR3 residues: CASSVTSGTSPFEQYF. The CDR3 DNA reads TGTGCCAGCAGCGTAACGTCCGGGACTAGTCCCTTCGAGCAGTACTTC.

This clone was seen a few times. The CDR3 protein is CASREQGSGQPQHF. Here the CDR3 DNA reads TGTGCCAGTAGGGAACAGGGGTCGGGTCAGCCCCAGCATTTT. The chain recombines TRBV19 with TRBJ1-5; TRBD1 matches 7 bases. The CDR3 consists of 14 residues. J lost 6 bases, V lost 6 bases, and 8 bases had no gene match. Germline V gives CDR1 LNHDA, CDR2 SQIVND (reference sequence).

The J gene is TRBJ1-5, the V gene TRBV18; D possibly corresponds to TRBD1 (5 bases). V was trimmed by 3 bases and J by 1 base, leaving 7 bases between them. Germline V gives CDR1 KGHSH, CDR2 LQKENI. The CDR3 has 14 residues. The CDR3 nucleotides are TGTGCCAGCTCACCTCAGGGAAGCAATCAGCCCCAGCATTTT. It translates to CASSPQGSNQPQHF. Supplemented by reference TRBV18 and TRBJ1-5, the full variable domain reads NAGVMQNPRHLVRRRGQEARLRCSPMKGHSHVYWYRQLPEEGLKFMVYLQKENIIDESGMPKERFSAEFPKEGPSILRIQQVVRGDSAAYFCASSPQGSNQPQHFGDGTRLSIL.

The chain combines TRBV30 with TRBJ1-5; D uncertain. The germline gives CDR1 GTSNPN, CDR2 SVGIG (reference sequence). V gave up 3 bases and J gave up 3 bases, with 15 bases separating them. The CDR3 has 15 amino acids. CDR3 sequence: CAWSPVGRNNQPQHF. CDR3 nucleotide sequence: TGTGCCTGGAGCCCAGTCGGGAGAAACAATCAGCCCCAGCATTTT.